The rows below give T cell receptor beta chains drawn from one sample of a study of cytomegalovirus exposure and HLA in healthy donors. The method was immunoSEQ multiplex PCR; TCRdb's version includes in-frame clones alone and lacks a portion of them. The table shows some 110,000 clones, with approximately 88% occurring only once. Sequencing was carried out using PBMCs. These receptors were collected from a man between 18 and 35 years old in good health and CMV-seronegative. CDR3s include the opening cysteine and the closing phenylalanine or tryptophan. The order of the fields is D gene, clone size, V gene, J gene, CDR3 DNA, CDR3 protein. The D gene is left open where the match is weak. Expanded clones get a size class; other rows say once, few or many, or leave the size out.

NA	NA	TRBV6-5	TRBJ1-1	TGTGCCAGCCACGTCGGGGTCAACACTGAAGCTTTCTTT	CASHVGVNTEAFF
NA	NA	TRBV11-2	TRBJ2-1	TGTGCCAGCAGCTTAGATTCATCAGGGAATTTGCGCAATGAGCAGTTCTTC	CASSLDSSGNLRNEQFF
NA	few	TRBV2	TRBJ1-2	TGTGCCAGCACGTCATTCCCGGGGATCTATGGCTACACCTTC	CASTSFPGIYGYTF
TRBD2	NA	TRBV5-8	TRBJ2-3	TGTGCCAGCAGCTTCTCTTCTAGCGGGAGAACAGATACGCAGTATTTT	CASSFSSSGRTDTQYF
TRBD1	NA	TRBV7-9	TRBJ2-5	TGTGCCAGCAGTTCCCCCGGGACAGAAGACCAAGAGACCCAGTACTTC	CASSSPGTEDQETQYF
TRBD1	NA	TRBV15	TRBJ1-1	TGTGCCACCAGCAGAGAACGGACAGGTGAGATGAACACTGAAGCTTTCTTT	CATSRERTGEMNTEAFF
TRBD1	NA	TRBV18	TRBJ1-2	TGTGCCAGCTCAACTCGACAGGGGAAAAACTATGGCTACACCTTC	CASSTRQGKNYGYTF
NA	NA	TRBV27	TRBJ2-3	TGTGCCAGCAGTTTATTAGACGGGGGACTGTGGACAGATACGCAGTATTTT	CASSLLDGGLWTDTQYF
TRBD2	NA	TRBV5-1	TRBJ2-3	TGCGCCAGCAGCTTTGTGCTAGCGGGGTTCACAGATACGCAGTATTTT	CASSFVLAGFTDTQYF
TRBD2	NA	TRBV6-4	TRBJ2-1	TGTGCCAGCAGTGACATAGCGGGGAGCTTCAATGAGCAGTTCTTC	CASSDIAGSFNEQFF
NA	few	TRBV2	TRBJ2-7	TGTGCCAGCAGCCGACAGACTTACGAGCAGTACTTC	CASSRQTYEQYF
NA	NA	TRBV5-6	TRBJ1-1	TGTGCCAGCAGCTTGGCCCTAATGATGAACACTGAAGCTTTCTTT	CASSLALMMNTEAFF
NA	NA	TRBV28	TRBJ1-6	TGTGCCACCTCGATAGTTTTATATAATTCACCCCTCCACTTT	CATSIVLYNSPLHF
NA	NA	TRBV27	TRBJ2-3	TGTGCCAGCAGTCCAAGGGGGGGAGTCGCAGATACGCAGTATTTT	CASSPRGGVADTQYF
TRBD2	NA	TRBV19	TRBJ2-1	TGTGCCAGTAGTCAAGGACTAGCTTTTCCGTCCCGGAGCTCCTACAATGAGCAGTTCTTC	CASSQGLAFPSRSSYNEQFF
TRBD1	NA	TRBV19	TRBJ1-2	TGTGCCAGTAGTATAGATGGGACAGATAACTATGGCTACACCTTC	CASSIDGTDNYGYTF
TRBD1	NA	TRBV15	TRBJ2-7	TGTGCCACCAGCATGACAGGGGAGTCCTACGAGCAGTACTTC	CATSMTGESYEQYF
NA	NA	TRBV4-1	TRBJ1-2	TGCGCCAGCAGCCAAGGTCAGGGCTATGGCTACACCTTC	CASSQGQGYGYTF
NA	NA	TRBV11-3	TRBJ2-7	TGTGCCAGCAGCTCCAGGTGGATAGCGGAGACTTACGAGCAGTACTTC	CASSSRWIAETYEQYF
TRBD1	NA	TRBV6-1	TRBJ2-7	TGTGCCACCAAACAGGGGTATTTCGACGAGCAGTACTTC	CATKQGYFDEQYF
NA	NA	TRBV4-1	TRBJ1-1	TGCGCCAGCAGCCATGTACTAAGGGGGAGCACTGAAGCTTTCTTT	CASSHVLRGSTEAFF
TRBD1	NA	TRBV5-4	TRBJ1-4	TGTGCCAGCAGCTTACAACAGGGGGCGCTTGAAAAACTGTTTTTT	CASSLQQGALEKLFF
NA	NA	TRBV7-6	TRBJ2-5	TGTGCCAGCAGTGCAGGGTCCCAAGAGACCCAGTACTTC	CASSAGSQETQYF
TRBD2	NA	TRBV11-2	TRBJ2-5	TGTGCCAGCAGCCCGAATGCATATAGCGGGAAAGAGACCCAGTACTTC	CASSPNAYSGKETQYF
TRBD2	NA	TRBV27	TRBJ2-5	TGTGCCAGCAGTTACGGAGCGGGAGGGGTGGAGACCCAGTACTTC	CASSYGAGGVETQYF
NA	NA	TRBV29-1	TRBJ1-1	TGCAGCGTTCGCGGAGGAGCTGAAGCTTTCTTT	CSVRGGAEAFF
NA	NA	TRBV6-5	TRBJ2-6	TGTGCCAGCAGTTATGAGGGGGTTTGGGGGGCCAACGTCCTGACTTTC	CASSYEGVWGANVLTF
NA	NA	TRBV5-4	TRBJ2-2	TGTGCCGGGTCGGGGGACACCGGGGAGCTGTTTTTT	CAGSGDTGELFF
TRBD1	NA	TRBV28	TRBJ2-7	TGTGCCAGCAGTCCCCCGGACAGGGCCCACGAGCAGTACTTC	CASSPPDRAHEQYF
NA	NA	TRBV13	TRBJ1-2	TGTGCCAGCAGCCCCGGACAGCAGAACTATGGCTACACCTTC	CASSPGQQNYGYTF
NA	NA	TRBV5-8	TRBJ1-2	TGTGCCAGCAGCTTGGGGGGGGACGGCTACACCTTC	CASSLGGDGYTF
TRBD2	NA	TRBV27	TRBJ2-7	TGTGCCAGCAGTTTAAATTTGGCTAGCGGGACCTACGAGCAGTACTTC	CASSLNLASGTYEQYF
TRBD1	NA	TRBV18	TRBJ2-7	TGTGCCAGCTCACCATCCGGGACAGCGACCTACGAGCAGTACTTC	CASSPSGTATYEQYF
NA	NA	TRBV7-9	TRBJ1-6	TGTGCCAGCAGCTTTTTAGCCCAACCAAATTCACCCCTCCACTTT	CASSFLAQPNSPLHF
TRBD2	NA	TRBV11-3	TRBJ2-7	TGTGCCAGCAGCTTAACTAGCGGGAGAGCGTACGAGCAGTACTTC	CASSLTSGRAYEQYF
TRBD1	NA	TRBV30	TRBJ2-3	TGTGCCTGGGCGACAGGGGGTTTGAGCACAGATACGCAGTATTTT	CAWATGGLSTDTQYF
TRBD1	few	TRBV25-1	TRBJ2-1	TGTGCCAGCACGGACAGGGGCTCCTACAATGAGCAGTTCTTC	CASTDRGSYNEQFF
NA	NA	TRBV4-3	TRBJ1-1	TGCGCCAGCAGCCAAGGGGGAACAGGGAAGAACACTGAAGCTTTCTTT	CASSQGGTGKNTEAFF
TRBD1	NA	TRBV6-1	TRBJ2-7	TGTGCCAGCAGTGAATTCGGGACAGGGAGACTCGAGCAGTACTTC	CASSEFGTGRLEQYF
NA	NA	TRBV5-1	TRBJ1-3	TGCGCCAGCAGCCCCCTGAGGCCCGACGGGATCTCTGGAAACACCATATATTTT	CASSPLRPDGISGNTIYF
TRBD1	NA	TRBV7-6	TRBJ2-1	TGTGCCAGCAGCTTATGGGGACAGGGGCCCTACAATGAGCAGTTCTTC	CASSLWGQGPYNEQFF
NA	NA	TRBV6-5	TRBJ2-7	TGTGCCAGCAGTTACTTTCAGTCCTACGAGCAGTACTTC	CASSYFQSYEQYF
NA	NA	TRBV11-3	TRBJ2-4	TGTGCCAGCAGCTTAGGGACAGTAAACATTCAGTACTTC	CASSLGTVNIQYF
NA	NA	TRBV6-5	TRBJ2-1	TGTGCCAGCAGGGCGGGAAGGTGGGATGAGCAGTTCTTC	CASRAGRWDEQFF
TRBD1	NA	TRBV10-3	TRBJ2-2	TGTGCCATCAGTGAACAGGGGCGGACCGGGGAGCTGTTTTTT	CAISEQGRTGELFF
TRBD1	NA	TRBV27	TRBJ1-2	TGTGCCAGCAGCCTCTCCCCGGGACAGGGATATGGCTACACCTTC	CASSLSPGQGYGYTF
NA	NA	TRBV14	TRBJ1-1	TGTGCCAGCAGCGAACAGGGCCTGGCTGAAGCTTTCTTT	CASSEQGLAEAFF
TRBD1	once	TRBV15	TRBJ1-1	TGTGCCACCAGCTGGAACAGGGGGCCCACTGAAGCTTTCTTT	CATSWNRGPTEAFF